This T cell receptor (beta chain) derives from a study of blood T cells in healthy people across ages. The CDR3 extends over 14 amino acids. CDR1 MDHEN and CDR2 SYDVKM come from the germline V gene. Trimming removed 5 bases from V and 5 bases from J, with 13 bases in between. On this clonotype: The antigen remains unidentified.

Donors were systemically healthy Caucasian individuals from Russia aged roughly 6 to 95 years. Each sample provided at least 5 micrograms of extracted total RNA. Points from the study as a whole: The diversity estimates, figures obtained from one million T cells, were considered underestimates. Using unsorted PBMCs precluded a conclusive naive versus antigen-experienced comparison.

Alongside a J-beta primer mix, a sample-barcoded 5' primer served in a second PCR lasting about 7 to 11 cycles. TCRdb re-called the 5' RACE reads through MiXCR, storing one row per CDR3 protein. Here the sample spans some 1,500,000 distinct CDR3 sequences, approximately 43% being singletons. This receptor was obtained from a woman younger than 35 in good health. This sequence joins TRBV28 and TRBJ1-5, with no clear D. The sequencing sample was made of blood. CDR3 region: CASSPGPRDQPQHF. For the CDR3, the DNA is TGTGCCAGCAGTCCCGGGCCACGGGATCAGCCCCAGCATTTT.